This T cell receptor beta chain stems from a study of blood T cells in healthy people across ages. PCR was performed a second time for 7 to 11 cycles using a sample-barcoded 5' primer and a J-beta primer mix. Every individual sample yielded 3 million or more paired-end reads (each containing CDR3). One entry per CDR3 protein, called by TCRdb with MiXCR from the 5' RACE reads. The table lists hundreds of thousands of distinct CDR3 sequences, around three fifths of them singletons. A word on this clonotype: Its target is unknown.

The trim removed 3 bases at V and 6 bases at J, leaving 14 bases unmatched. This CDR3 spans 17 amino acids. Per germline, CDR1 DFQATT and CDR2 SNEGSKA (reference sequence). Study results and caveats: TCR beta diversity tracked closely with naive T cell percentage. Unsorted PBMCs blocked a conclusive comparison of naive and antigen-experienced cells. Expanded clonotype shifts may have been confounded, as the donors had an unknown CMV status.

The receptor comes from a man between 35 and 55 years old in good health. The rearrangement uses TRBV20-1 and TRBJ2-3, with 11 bases lining up with TRBD2. Sequencing input: blood. CDR3 loop: CSASWRGTSGAKDTQYF. In DNA form, the CDR3 reads TGCAGTGCTAGCTGGAGAGGGACTAGCGGAGCGAAGGATACGCAGTATTTT.